Included here is one T cell receptor (beta chain) sequence, with context. Germline CDR1 SGHNT, CDR2 YENEEA. The V and J ends lost 5 bases and 4 bases respectively, with 8 bases between them. CDR3 length equals 13 residues. This record comes from a study of blood T cell repertoires in COVID-19. About the study: COVID-19 samples, acute and convalescent, were from the United States, Italy and Spain. Sources were T cells, B-cell-depleted T cells, or PBMCs; the material itself was cDNA or gDNA.

Under the authors' procedure: Amplification with reference gene primers provided the estimates of nucleated cell counts. Profiled with immunoSEQ multiplex PCR; TCRdb holds only in-frame clones, not every one. V, J and clone size are taken as reported in that table, and D and trimming were inferred from the DNA itself. The table includes some 200,000 clones, 80% to 90% detected once. Sequencing was performed on peripheral blood. This chain links TRBV11-3 with TRBJ1-4, with D uncertain. The TCR comes from a man older than 75 with acute or convalescent COVID-19. For the CDR3, the DNA is TGTGCCAGCAGCCTCCACAGTAATGAAAAACTGTTTTTT. Amino acid sequence: CASSLHSNEKLFF.